The next 9 T cell receptor beta chains were all read from a single sample in a study of blood T cell repertoires in COVID-19. Profiled with immunoSEQ multiplex PCR; TCRdb holds only in-frame clones, not every one. The data hold 15,000 to 20,000 clones, with 75% to 90% observed a single time. The sequenced sample consisted of peripheral blood. Receptor source: a man at least 80 years old with acute or convalescent COVID-19.

V gene TRBV7-2 combines with J gene TRBJ1-4; 9 bases agree with TRBD1. The CDR3 covers 17 residues. Losses at the gene ends were 3 bases for V and 4 bases for J; bases not matched to a gene: 9. Germline loops: CDR1 SGHTA, CDR2 FQGNSA. CDR3 nucleotide sequence: TGTGCCAGCAGCTTGGTCGCATCGGGACAGGGTAATGAAAAACTGTTTTTT. This gives the protein CASSLVASGQGNEKLFF. Using reference TRBV7-2 and TRBJ1-4 for the parts outside the CDR3, the full variable domain is GAGVSQSPSNKVTEKGKDVELRCDPISGHTALYWYRQSLGQGLEFLIYFQGNSAPDKSGLPSDRFSAERTGGSVSTLTIQRTQQEDSAVYLCASSLVASGQGNEKLFFGSGTQLSVL.

DNA of the CDR3: TGTGCCAGCAGTGGGGGGGACGGCAATCAGCCCCAGCATTTT. This encodes CASSGGDGNQPQHF. This chain connects TRBV27 to TRBJ1-5; perhaps TRBD1 as D (5 bases). Germline V CDR1 and CDR2: MNHEY, SMNVEV (reference sequence). The CDR3 totals 14 residues. V dropped 5 bases and J dropped 2 bases, with 10 bases sitting between them.

The table lists this clone with a count of one. The J gene is TRBJ1-1, the V gene TRBV7-6; 9 bases are shared with TRBD1. The CDR3 length is 14 residues. Trimming removed 4 bases from V and 5 bases from J; junction bases left unmatched: 5. CDR1 is SGHVS, CDR2 FNYEAQ, per germline. The CDR3 spells CASSSGQGHTEAFF. The CDR3, as DNA: TGTGCCAGCAGCTCCGGACAGGGGCATACTGAAGCTTTCTTT. The entire variable domain, with the rest obtained from reference TRBV7-6 and TRBJ1-1, is as follows: GAGVSQSPRYKVTKRGQDVALRCDPISGHVSLYWYRQALGQGPEFLTYFNYEAQQDKSGLPNDRFSAERPEGSISTLTIQRTEQRDSAMYRCASSSGQGHTEAFFGQGTRLTVV.

The V gene is TRBV25-1, the J gene TRBJ2-5, with 16 bases identical to TRBD2. J gave up 7 bases and V 1 base, and 6 bases lay outside the gene matches. The germline gives CDR1 MGHDK, CDR2 SYGVNS. This CDR3 contains 17 residues. This chain's CDR3 is CASSEFRGTSGGGTQYF. The CDR3 DNA reads TGTGCCAGCAGTGAATTCCGCGGGACTAGCGGGGGGGGGACCCAGTACTTC.

This chain links TRBV6-5 with TRBJ1-1, with 9 bases lining up with TRBD1. CDR1 is MNHEY, CDR2 SVGAGI, per germline. The CDR3 extends over 15 amino acids. V shed 7 bases, J shed 2 bases, and the junction held 8 bases outside the gene matches. CDR3 nucleotides: TGTGCCAGCACCACAGGGGGCGCAGGAAACACTGAAGCTTTCTTT. Its translation: CASTTGGAGNTEAFF.

V is TRBV7-9 and J is TRBJ1-6, with D possibly matching TRBD1 (5 bases). With 3 bases removed from V and 3 bases from J, the gap between germline ends came to 12 bases. Germline values: CDR1 SEHNR, CDR2 FQNEAQ (reference sequence). The CDR3 consists of 16 residues. CDR3: CASSFGTGFYNSPLHF. In nucleotides, the CDR3 is TGTGCCAGCAGCTTTGGTACAGGCTTCTATAATTCACCCCTCCACTTT.

The rearrangement uses TRBV25-1 and TRBJ1-5; D ambiguous. The CDR3 runs 14 residues. Germline CDR1 and CDR2: MGHDK and SYGVNS. V gave up 6 bases and J gave up 1 base, with 10 bases separating them. CDR3 DNA sequence: TGTGCCAGCAGGAAGGGAGGAAGCAATCAGCCCCAGCATTTT. Its translation is CASRKGGSNQPQHF.

The chain links TRBV7-9 to TRBJ1-1; 8 bases map to TRBD1. V gave up 5 bases and J gave up 3 bases; unmatched junction bases: 2. The CDR3 covers 13 residues. CDR1 is SEHNR and CDR2 is FQNEAQ in the germline V gene (reference sequence). The DNA of the CDR3 is TGTGCCAGCAGCCAGACAGGGGACACTGAAGCTTTCTTT. Protein: CASSQTGDTEAFF.

This chain connects TRBV11-2 to TRBJ2-4; 9 positions agree with TRBD2. After removal of 5 bases from V and 7 bases from J, the junction contained 12 bases not matched to a gene. The CDR3 loop spans 16 amino acids. Germline CDR1 reads SGHAT; CDR2 reads FQNNGV. CDR3 in DNA: TGTGCCAGCAGCCCTCTTGCCGGGACTAGCATGAACATTCAGTACTTC. It codes for CASSPLAGTSMNIQYF.